The 13 T cell receptor beta chains given below trace back to one sample, sequenced in a study of cytomegalovirus exposure and HLA in healthy donors. PCR used 60 Vbeta primers and 13 Jbeta primers. Profiling relied on immunoSEQ multiplex PCR, and the TCRdb table lists in-frame clones only, not all of them. Altogether 120,000 or so clones are present, 60% to 80% being singletons, with the ten largest covering roughly 4.5%. Sample: PBMCs. Source of these receptors: a man aged 50 or older in good health and CMV-seropositive.

The rearrangement joins TRBV6-1 to TRBJ2-2; a weak D match, TRBD1 (6 bases). Deletions cut 4 bases from V and 0 bases from J, with 6 bases between. Germline V lookup: CDR1 MNHNS, CDR2 SASEGT. CDR3 size: 14 residues. CDR3 amino acids: CASSGQANTGELFF. The CDR3 bases are TGTGCCAGCAGTGGACAGGCGAACACCGGGGAGCTGTTTTTT.

This clone was seen a handful of times. The V and J genes are TRBV5-1 and TRBJ2-5, with TRBD2 identical over 12 bases. V was pared by 4 bases and J by 1 base, with 2 bases of the junction left unmatched. This CDR3 region has 15 residues. Germline assignment: CDR1 SGHRS and CDR2 YFSETQ. CDR3 DNA sequence: TGCGCCAGCAGCGGACTAGCGGGGTCCCAAGAGACCCAGTACTTC. It specifies CASSGLAGSQETQYF. The variable domain in full, completed from reference TRBV5-1 and TRBJ2-5, reads KAGVTQTPRYLIKTRGQQVTLSCSPISGHRSVSWYQQTPGQGLQFLFEYFSETQRNKGNFPGRFSGRQFSNSRSEMNVSTLELGDSALYLCASSGLAGSQETQYFGPGTRLLVL.

The chain has TRBV5-1 and TRBJ2-1; 9 bases map to TRBD2. After removal of 4 bases from V and 3 bases from J, the junction contained 5 bases not matched to a gene. CDR3 length equals 15 residues. CDR1 SGHRS and CDR2 YFSETQ come from the germline V gene. DNA for the CDR3: TGCGCCAGCAGCATTCTAGCGGGGCGCTACAATGAGCAGTTCTTC. It codes for CASSILAGRYNEQFF.

The genes are TRBV15 and TRBJ2-7; 11 nucleotides align to TRBD2. The CDR3 sequence is 15 residues long. Looked up from germline, CDR1 is LNHNV and CDR2 is YYDKDF (reference sequence). Losses at the gene ends were 0 bases for V and 6 bases for J; bases not matched to a gene: 4. CDR3 region: CATSRDETSGGEQYF. DNA for the CDR3: TGTGCCACCAGCAGAGATGAAACTAGCGGGGGCGAGCAGTACTTC.

CDR3 residues: CASSETSGSSVTQYF. The DNA of the CDR3 is TGCGCCAGCAGTGAGACTAGCGGGAGTTCGGTTACGCAGTATTTT. The rearrangement uses TRBV10-2 and TRBJ2-3; 11 positions match TRBD2. CDR3 length equals 15 residues. Trimming at V came to 2 bases and at J to 8 bases, leaving 6 bases not matched to a gene. Germline lookup yields CDR1 WSHSY and CDR2 SAAADI.

The V gene is TRBV19, the J gene TRBJ2-1, with 11 bases that match TRBD2. V trimming: 4 bases; J trimming: 3 bases; junction bases outside the gene matches: 5. CDR3 size: 16 residues. Germline lookup yields CDR1 LNHDA and CDR2 SQIVND (reference sequence). The DNA of the CDR3 is TGTGCCAGTAGTAAAGGGACTAGCGGAAACTACAATGAGCAGTTCTTC. It yields the protein CASSKGTSGNYNEQFF.

The rearrangement joins TRBV5-1 to TRBJ2-5; a weak D match, TRBD2 (7 bases). The CDR3 length is 16 residues. Trimming shortened V by 0 bases and J by 5 bases, and 17 bases separated the two germline ends. Germline loops: CDR1 SGHRS, CDR2 YFSETQ. The CDR3 DNA reads TGCGCCAGCAGCTTGGATGGGGCCGGGGGGCCCGAGACCCAGTACTTC. Amino acids: CASSLDGAGGPETQYF. Filled out from reference TRBV5-1 and TRBJ2-5, the complete variable domain reads KAGVTQTPRYLIKTRGQQVTLSCSPISGHRSVSWYQQTPGQGLQFLFEYFSETQRNKGNFPGRFSGRQFSNSRSEMNVSTLELGDSALYLCASSLDGAGGPETQYFGPGTRLLVL.

The chain is built from TRBV7-9 and TRBJ2-5, with D perhaps matching TRBD2 (5 bases). This CDR3 is built from 13 residues. Germline lookup yields CDR1 SEHNR and CDR2 FQNEAQ (reference sequence). Trimming stripped 5 bases from V and 5 bases from J, with 12 bases between. The CDR3 sequence is CASSPARGETQYF. The DNA for the CDR3 is TGTGCCAGCAGCCCCGCGCGAGGGGAGACCCAGTACTTC.

In this sample, this clone turned up once. V usage is TRBV21-1 and J usage is TRBJ1-1. TRBV21-1 corresponds to a pseudogene. The CDR3 covers 19 residues. CDR3 DNA: TGTGCCAGCAGCGGAGGGACGGAGGTGGTTTCTATTCAAGCCCTTAAAGCTTTCTTT. This codes for CASSGGTEVVSIQALKAFF.

J is TRBJ1-2 and V is TRBV19; D is unresolved. The V end was cut by 2 bases, the J end by 5 bases, with 15 bases between. The germline V gene encodes CDR1 LNHDA and CDR2 SQIVND (reference sequence). The CDR3 spans 15 residues. The DNA for the CDR3 is TGTGCCAGTAGTATAACCGGAAACAGCCGATATGGCTACACCTTC. Its translation: CASSITGNSRYGYTF. Complete variable domain (other parts from reference TRBV19 and TRBJ1-2): DGGITQSPKYLFRKEGQNVTLSCEQNLNHDAMYWYRQDPGQGLRLIYYSQIVNDFQKGDIAEGYSVSREKKESFPLTVTSAQKNPTAFYLCASSITGNSRYGYTFGSGTRLTVV.

This sequence joins TRBV11-2 and TRBJ2-3; D unresolved. Trimming cost V 2 bases and J 2 bases, with 14 bases left between them. The CDR3 extends over 16 amino acids. Germline loops: CDR1 SGHAT, CDR2 FQNNGV. CDR3 in amino acids: CASSLSSRGVTDTQYF. CDR3 in DNA: TGTGCCAGCAGCTTATCATCGCGCGGAGTCACAGATACGCAGTATTTT.

The chain links TRBV4-3 to TRBJ2-7, with D perhaps matching TRBD1 (6 bases). CDR1 is LGHNA and CDR2 is YSLEER in the germline V gene. With 4 bases removed from V and 3 bases from J, the gap between germline ends came to 19 bases. The CDR3 spans 16 residues. CDR3 bases: TGCGCCAGCAGCCCCCAAGCTAGAGGCAGGGGCTACGAGCAGTACTTC. It is translated as CASSPQARGRGYEQYF.

The CDR3 DNA is TGTGCCAGCAGTTCTACGCTAATACTCGGACAGCCTAGCAATCAGCCCCAGCATTTT. This codes for CASSSTLILGQPSNQPQHF. The V and J genes are TRBV27 and TRBJ1-5; tentatively, D is TRBD1 (6 bases). In germline, CDR1 is MNHEY, CDR2 SMNVEV (reference sequence). The CDR3 loop spans 19 amino acids. Deletions cut 4 bases from V and 0 bases from J, with 22 bases between.